This T cell receptor beta chain was found in a study of T cells in Graves' hyperthyroidism and ophthalmopathy. RNA transcripts were the template for amplifying TCR beta CDR3 regions. In the first-round RT-PCR of the TCR CDR3, the HTBI primer set was used. MiXCR was run by TCRdb on the multiplex PCR reads, yielding one entry per CDR3 protein. The sample lists almost 600,000 distinct CDR3 sequences, approximately 13% occurring once. The V end was cut by 3 bases, the J end by 1 base, with 15 bases between. The CDR3 loop spans 16 amino acids. CDR1 is SGDLS and CDR2 is YYNGEE in the germline V gene. This clonotype has only a few counts.

This clonotype was obtained from a woman aged 25 to 39 with Graves' hyperthyroidism that later progressed to Graves' ophthalmopathy. Material: blood. J is TRBJ2-3 and V is TRBV9, with TRBD1 as a possible D gene (5 bases). The CDR3 sequence: CASSGGTGHGTDTQYF. CDR3 DNA: TGTGCCAGCAGCGGGGGAACTGGACATGGCACAGATACGCAGTATTTT.